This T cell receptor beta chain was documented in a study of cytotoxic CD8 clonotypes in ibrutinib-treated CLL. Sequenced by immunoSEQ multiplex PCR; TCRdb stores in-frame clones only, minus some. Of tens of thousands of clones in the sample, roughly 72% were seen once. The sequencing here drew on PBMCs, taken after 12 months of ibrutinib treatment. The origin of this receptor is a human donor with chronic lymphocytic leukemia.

In nucleotides, the CDR3 is TGTGCCAGCTCACCAGATAGCGGGGAGAAGACCCAGTACTTC. The encoded protein is CASSPDSGEKTQYF. The chain is built from TRBV18 and TRBJ2-5; TRBD2 aligns across 8 bases. The CDR3 contains 14 residues. V shed 2 bases, J shed 6 bases, and the junction held 5 bases outside the gene matches. Germline assignment: CDR1 KGHSH and CDR2 LQKENI.